Below, 6 T cell receptor beta chains from the same sample are listed, as sequenced in a study of blood T cell repertoires in COVID-19. Some clones are missing from TCRdb's copy, which holds only in-frame ones; the method was immunoSEQ multiplex PCR. The data contain around 200,000 clones, more than 75% of them singletons. The sequenced material came from peripheral blood. The receptors derive from a woman younger than 35 who had recovered from COVID-19.

The chain has TRBV7-9 and TRBJ2-1; TRBD2 matches at 14 bases. The V gene end was trimmed by 6 bases and the J gene end by 0 bases; junction bases not matched to a gene: 10. The CDR3 is 19 residues long. Germline-derived CDR1 and CDR2 are SEHNR and FQNEAQ (reference sequence). This chain's CDR3 is CASSSGLAGADSSYNEQFF. In nucleotides, the CDR3 is TGTGCCAGCAGTTCGGGACTAGCGGGGGCCGATAGCTCCTACAATGAGCAGTTCTTC.

The chain links TRBV7-9 to TRBJ1-4; D uncertain. CDR1 and CDR2 (germline): SEHNR, FQNEAQ (reference sequence). The CDR3 runs to 15 residues. V lost 0 bases and J lost 3, with 8 bases in between. CDR3 region: CASSLAEGPNEKLFF. The CDR3 nucleotides are TGTGCCAGCAGCTTAGCAGAGGGCCCTAATGAAAAACTGTTTTTT. The complete variable domain, with remaining parts taken from reference TRBV7-9 and TRBJ1-4, reads DTGVSQNPRHKITKRGQNVTFRCDPISEHNRLYWYRQTLGQGPEFLTYFQNEAQLEKSRLLSDRFSAERPKGSFSTLEIQRTEQGDSAMYLCASSLAEGPNEKLFFGSGTQLSVL.

V gene TRBV10-3 combines with J gene TRBJ2-7; 13 positions match TRBD2. This CDR3 has 16 amino acids. CDR1 is ENHRY, CDR2 SYGVKD, per germline. V was clipped by 6 bases and J by 2 bases; unmatched bases: 7. The CDR3 DNA reads as TGTGCCATCAGCGATACCGGGACTAGCGGGACCTACGAGCAGTACGTC. Translating it yields CAISDTGTSGTYEQYV.

This clone has a single count. The chain joins TRBV18 to TRBJ2-2; 8 bases map to TRBD2. Germline V gene data show CDR1 as KGHSH and CDR2 as LQKENI. The V and J ends lost 0 bases and 1 base, in that order; junction bases with no gene match: 1. The CDR3 is 16 amino acids. CDR3 DNA: TGTGCCAGCTCACCACCGCTAGCGGGGAACACCGGGGAGCTGTTTTTT. Its translation: CASSPPLAGNTGELFF.

The chain couples TRBV6-6 to TRBJ2-7; 8 nucleotides agree with TRBD1. V lost 0 bases and J lost 4; bases outside the gene matches: 5. Germline CDR1 and CDR2: MNHNY and SVGAGI (reference sequence). There are 15 residues in the CDR3. The CDR3 spells CASSYSRQGAYEQYF. The CDR3 DNA follows: TGTGCCAGCAGTTACTCGCGGCAGGGGGCGTACGAGCAGTACTTC.

The CDR3: CAISESGGRRNYGYTF. CDR3 DNA sequence: TGTGCCATCAGTGAGTCGGGGGGACGGAGAAACTATGGCTACACCTTC. The gene calls are TRBV10-3 and TRBJ1-2, with D possibly matching TRBD1 (5 bases). Germline CDR1 and CDR2: ENHRY and SYGVKD. The CDR3 length is 16 residues. V was cut by 0 bases and J by 2 bases, with 13 bases left in between.